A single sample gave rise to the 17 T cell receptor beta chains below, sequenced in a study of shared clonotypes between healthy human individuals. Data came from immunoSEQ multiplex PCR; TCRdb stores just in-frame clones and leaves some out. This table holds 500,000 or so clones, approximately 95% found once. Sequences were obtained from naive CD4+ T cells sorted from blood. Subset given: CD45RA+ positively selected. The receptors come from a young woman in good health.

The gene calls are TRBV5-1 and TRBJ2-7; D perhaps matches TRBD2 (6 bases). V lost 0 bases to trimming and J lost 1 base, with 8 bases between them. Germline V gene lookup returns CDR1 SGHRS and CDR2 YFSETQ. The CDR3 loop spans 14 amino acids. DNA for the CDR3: TGCGCCAGCAGCTTGGCGACTAGTTCCTACGAGCAGTACTTC. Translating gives CASSLATSSYEQYF.

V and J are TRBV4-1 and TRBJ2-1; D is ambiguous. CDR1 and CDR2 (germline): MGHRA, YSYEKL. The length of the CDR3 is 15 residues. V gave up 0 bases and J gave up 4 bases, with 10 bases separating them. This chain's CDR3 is CASSQERLAYNEQFF. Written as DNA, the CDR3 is TGCGCCAGCAGCCAAGAACGACTGGCGTACAATGAGCAGTTCTTC.

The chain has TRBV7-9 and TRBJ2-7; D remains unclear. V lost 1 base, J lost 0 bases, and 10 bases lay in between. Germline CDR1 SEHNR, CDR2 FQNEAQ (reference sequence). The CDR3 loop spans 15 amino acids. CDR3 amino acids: CASSLDRGSSYEQYF. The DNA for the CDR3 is TGTGCCAGCAGCTTAGACCGAGGCAGCTCCTACGAGCAGTACTTC.

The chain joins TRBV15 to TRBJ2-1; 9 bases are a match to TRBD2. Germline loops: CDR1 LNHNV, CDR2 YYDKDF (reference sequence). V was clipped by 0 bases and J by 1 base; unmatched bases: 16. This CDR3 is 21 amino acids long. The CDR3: CATSRDLTGPLLAGSYNEQFF. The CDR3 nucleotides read TGTGCCACCAGCAGAGATCTCACAGGACCCCTACTAGCGGGTTCCTACAATGAGCAGTTCTTC.

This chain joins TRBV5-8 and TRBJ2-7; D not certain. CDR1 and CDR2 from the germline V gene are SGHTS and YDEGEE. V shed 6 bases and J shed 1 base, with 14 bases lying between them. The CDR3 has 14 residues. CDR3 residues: CASNHPGPSYEQYF. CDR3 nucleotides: TGTGCCAGCAACCACCCTGGCCCATCCTACGAGCAGTACTTC.

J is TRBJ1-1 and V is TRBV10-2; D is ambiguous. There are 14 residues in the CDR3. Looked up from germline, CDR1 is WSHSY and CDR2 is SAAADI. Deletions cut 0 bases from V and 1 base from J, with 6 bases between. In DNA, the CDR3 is TGCGCCAGCAGTGAGTCGTATGGGAACACTGAAGCTTTCTTT. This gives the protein CASSESYGNTEAFF.

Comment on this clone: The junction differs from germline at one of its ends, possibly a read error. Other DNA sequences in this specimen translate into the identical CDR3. The CDR3 bases are TGTGCCAGCAGCTTATTAGGCAGGCCCCAGTACTTC. It specifies CASSLLGRPQYF. The rearrangement joins TRBV28 to TRBJ2-7; D unclear. The CDR3 extends over 12 amino acids. CDR1 is MDHEN and CDR2 is SYDVKM in the germline V gene.

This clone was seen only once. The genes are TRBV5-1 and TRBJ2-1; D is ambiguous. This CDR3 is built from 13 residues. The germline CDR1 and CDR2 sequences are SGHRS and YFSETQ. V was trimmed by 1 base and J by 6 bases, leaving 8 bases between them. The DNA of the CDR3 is TGCGCCAGCAGCTTGCTCCCTAGCAATGAGCAGTTCTTC. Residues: CASSLLPSNEQFF.

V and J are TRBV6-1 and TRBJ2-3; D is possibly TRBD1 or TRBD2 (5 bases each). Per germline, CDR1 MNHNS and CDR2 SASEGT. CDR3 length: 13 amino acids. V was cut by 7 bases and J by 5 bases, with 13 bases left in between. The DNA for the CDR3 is TGTGCCAGCACAAGGGTTGGGGGAGATACGCAGTATTTT. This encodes CASTRVGGDTQYF.

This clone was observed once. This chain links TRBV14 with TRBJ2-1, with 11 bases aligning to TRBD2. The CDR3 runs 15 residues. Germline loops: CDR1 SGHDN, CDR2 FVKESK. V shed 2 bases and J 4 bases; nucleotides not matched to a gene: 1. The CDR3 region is CASSQLAGGYNEQFF. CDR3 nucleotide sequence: TGTGCCAGCAGCCAACTAGCGGGAGGTTACAATGAGCAGTTCTTC.

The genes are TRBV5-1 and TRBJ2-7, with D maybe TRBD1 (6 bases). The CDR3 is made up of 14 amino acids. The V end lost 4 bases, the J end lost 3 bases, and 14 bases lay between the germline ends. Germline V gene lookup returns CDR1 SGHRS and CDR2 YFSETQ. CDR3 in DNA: TGCGCCAGCAGCCTAACAGGGTTCGACTACGAGCAGTACTTC. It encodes CASSLTGFDYEQYF.

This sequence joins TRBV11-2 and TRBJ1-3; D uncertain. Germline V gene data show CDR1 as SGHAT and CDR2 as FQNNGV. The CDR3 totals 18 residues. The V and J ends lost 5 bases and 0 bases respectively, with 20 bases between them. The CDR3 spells CASSHGRGRVPSGNTIYF. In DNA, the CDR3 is TGTGCCAGCAGCCACGGACGAGGCCGCGTCCCCTCTGGAAACACCATATATTTT.

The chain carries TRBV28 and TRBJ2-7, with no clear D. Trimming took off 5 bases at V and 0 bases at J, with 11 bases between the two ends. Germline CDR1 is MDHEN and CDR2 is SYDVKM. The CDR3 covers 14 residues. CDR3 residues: CASSPDIRSYEQYF. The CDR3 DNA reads TGTGCCAGCAGTCCGGATATACGCTCCTACGAGCAGTACTTC. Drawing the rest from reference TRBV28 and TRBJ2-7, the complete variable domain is DVKVTQSSRYLVKRTGEKVFLECVQDMDHENMFWYRQDPGLGLRLIYFSYDVKMKEKGDIPEGYSVSREKKERFSLILESASTNQTSMYLCASSPDIRSYEQYFGPGTRLTVT.

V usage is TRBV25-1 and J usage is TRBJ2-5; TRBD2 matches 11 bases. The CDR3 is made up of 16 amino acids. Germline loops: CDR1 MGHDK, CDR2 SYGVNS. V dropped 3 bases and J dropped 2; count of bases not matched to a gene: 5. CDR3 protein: CASSDGGTSGQETQYF. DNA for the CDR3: TGTGCCAGCAGTGACGGGGGGACTAGCGGACAAGAGACCCAGTACTTC.

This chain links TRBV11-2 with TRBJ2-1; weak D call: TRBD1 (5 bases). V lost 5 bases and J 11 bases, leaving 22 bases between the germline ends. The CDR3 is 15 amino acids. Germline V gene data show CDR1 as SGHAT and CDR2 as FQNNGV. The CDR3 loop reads CASSPEGARVSQQFF. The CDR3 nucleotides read TGTGCCAGCAGCCCGGAAGGGGCCCGGGTGTCACAGCAGTTCTTC.

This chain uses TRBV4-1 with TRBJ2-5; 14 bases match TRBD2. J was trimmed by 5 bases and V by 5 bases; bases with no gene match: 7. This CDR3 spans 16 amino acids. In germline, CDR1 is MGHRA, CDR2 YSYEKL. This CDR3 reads CASSRGLAGVAETQYF. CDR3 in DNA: TGCGCCAGCAGCAGGGGACTAGCGGGAGTCGCGGAGACCCAGTACTTC.

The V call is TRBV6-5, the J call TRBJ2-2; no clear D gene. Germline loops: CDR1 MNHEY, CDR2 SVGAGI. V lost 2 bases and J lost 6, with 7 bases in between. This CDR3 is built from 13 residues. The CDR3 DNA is TGTGCCAGCAGTTACGGGGATGCCGGGGAGCTGTTTTTT. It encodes CASSYGDAGELFF.